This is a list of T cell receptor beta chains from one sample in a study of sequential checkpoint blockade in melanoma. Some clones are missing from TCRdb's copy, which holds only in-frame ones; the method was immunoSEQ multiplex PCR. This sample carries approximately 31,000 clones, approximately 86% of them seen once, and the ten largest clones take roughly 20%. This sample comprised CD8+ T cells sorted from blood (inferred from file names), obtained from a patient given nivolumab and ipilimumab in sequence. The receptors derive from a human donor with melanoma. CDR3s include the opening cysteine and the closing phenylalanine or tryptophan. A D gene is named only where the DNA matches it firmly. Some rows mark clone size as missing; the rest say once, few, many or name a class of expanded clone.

cdr3_nt: TGTGCCAGCTGGCATAGCGGGAATAGGTACGAGCAGTACTTC
cdr3_aa: CASWHSGNRYEQYF
d_call: TRBD2
clone_size: -
j_call: TRBJ2-7
v_call: TRBV5-4

cdr3_nt: TGTGCCAGCAGTGAAGCTGCGACTAGCGGGGGGGCCTGGGGCACAGATACGCAGTATTTT
cdr3_aa: CASSEAATSGGAWGTDTQYF
d_call: TRBD2
clone_size: -
j_call: TRBJ2-3
v_call: TRBV2

cdr3_nt: TGTGCCAGCAGTTCCCCTTCGGCAGGGGCCTACGAGCAGTACTTC
cdr3_aa: CASSSPSAGAYEQYF
d_call: -
clone_size: -
j_call: TRBJ2-7
v_call: TRBV27

cdr3_nt: TGTGCCAGCAGCGCAGGCAACTCCTACGAGCAGTACTTC
cdr3_aa: CASSAGNSYEQYF
d_call: -
clone_size: -
j_call: TRBJ2-7
v_call: TRBV2

cdr3_nt: TGTGCCAGCAGTCCCGGACTAGCGGTATCGGAGACCCAGTACTTC
cdr3_aa: CASSPGLAVSETQYF
d_call: TRBD2
clone_size: -
j_call: TRBJ2-5
v_call: TRBV28

cdr3_nt: TGTGCCAGTAGTCCGGGACTGTCCTACGAGCAGTACTTC
cdr3_aa: CASSPGLSYEQYF
d_call: -
clone_size: -
j_call: TRBJ2-7
v_call: TRBV19

cdr3_nt: TGTGCCAGCAGCTTGTATCAGGAGGTTTACTATGGCTACACCTTC
cdr3_aa: CASSLYQEVYYGYTF
d_call: -
clone_size: -
j_call: TRBJ1-2
v_call: TRBV5-4

cdr3_nt: TGTGCCAGTAGTATAACAGGGCTCCAAGAGACCCAGTACTTC
cdr3_aa: CASSITGLQETQYF
d_call: -
clone_size: -
j_call: TRBJ2-5
v_call: TRBV19

cdr3_nt: TGTGCCAGCAGTGGAGCAGGACTCGAGCAGTACTTC
cdr3_aa: CASSGAGLEQYF
d_call: -
clone_size: few
j_call: TRBJ2-7
v_call: TRBV2

cdr3_nt: TGTGCCAGCACTGGGCGTGAAGGAGAGACCCAGTACTTC
cdr3_aa: CASTGREGETQYF
d_call: -
clone_size: -
j_call: TRBJ2-5
v_call: TRBV25-1

cdr3_nt: TGCAGCGTTGGTTGGACAGGGGCAAACTATGGCTACACCTTC
cdr3_aa: CSVGWTGANYGYTF
d_call: TRBD1
clone_size: -
j_call: TRBJ1-2
v_call: TRBV29-1

cdr3_nt: TGTGCCAGCAGCCCGACTAGCGGCACAGATACGCAGTATTTT
cdr3_aa: CASSPTSGTDTQYF
d_call: TRBD2
clone_size: -
j_call: TRBJ2-3
v_call: TRBV7-2

cdr3_nt: TGCGCCAGCAGCCCCGGGACTAGCGGCACAGATACGCAGTATTTT
cdr3_aa: CASSPGTSGTDTQYF
d_call: TRBD2
clone_size: -
j_call: TRBJ2-3
v_call: TRBV4-3

cdr3_nt: TGTGCCAGCAGCCCGTCGGAGCGCACATCGGTCTTC
cdr3_aa: CASSPSERTSVF
d_call: -
clone_size: -
j_call: TRBJ2-1
v_call: TRBV7-9

cdr3_nt: TGTGCCAGCAGCTCCTTGACAGGGGCCAGCTACAATGAGCAGTTCTTC
cdr3_aa: CASSSLTGASYNEQFF
d_call: TRBD1
clone_size: -
j_call: TRBJ2-1
v_call: TRBV13

cdr3_nt: TGTGCCAGCAGTTGGACTAGCGGGAGCGATAATGAGCAGTTCTTC
cdr3_aa: CASSWTSGSDNEQFF
d_call: TRBD2
clone_size: -
j_call: TRBJ2-1
v_call: TRBV6-5

cdr3_nt: TGTGCCAGCAGCTCCCCCGGGACAGGGGAGGTCACTGAAGCTTTCTTT
cdr3_aa: CASSSPGTGEVTEAFF
d_call: TRBD1
clone_size: -
j_call: TRBJ1-1
v_call: TRBV13

cdr3_nt: TGTGCCAGCAGTTCGGGGTGGGACACTGAAGCTTTCTTT
cdr3_aa: CASSSGWDTEAFF
d_call: -
clone_size: -
j_call: TRBJ1-1
v_call: TRBV6-5

cdr3_nt: TGTGCCAGCAGCCCAAGACAGGGTAGAAAGTATTTT
cdr3_aa: CASSPRQGRKYF
d_call: TRBD1
clone_size: -
j_call: TRBJ2-3
v_call: TRBV7-2

cdr3_nt: TGTGCCAGCAGTCTGGCCCCCCTCAACTATGGCTACACCTTC
cdr3_aa: CASSLAPLNYGYTF
d_call: -
clone_size: once
j_call: TRBJ1-2
v_call: TRBV6-6

cdr3_nt: TGTGCCTGGAGGGGCGTCGATGAGCAGTTCTTC
cdr3_aa: CAWRGVDEQFF
d_call: -
clone_size: once
j_call: TRBJ2-1
v_call: TRBV30

cdr3_nt: TGTGCCTGGAGTAAGTTCGGGGTCGAGCAGTACTTC
cdr3_aa: CAWSKFGVEQYF
d_call: -
clone_size: -
j_call: TRBJ2-7
v_call: TRBV30

cdr3_nt: TGCGCCAGCAGCCAAGAGATTGGGGGGACTAGCTCCCAAGAGACCCAGTACTTC
cdr3_aa: CASSQEIGGTSSQETQYF
d_call: TRBD2
clone_size: -
j_call: TRBJ2-5
v_call: TRBV4-3

cdr3_nt: TGTGCCAGTAGTATAGCTCGGTCAACCTACGAGCAGTACTTC
cdr3_aa: CASSIARSTYEQYF
d_call: -
clone_size: once
j_call: TRBJ2-7
v_call: TRBV19

cdr3_nt: TGTGCCATCAGTGACCCTCCTTTAGCGGGAGGCCTCGATACGCAGTATTTT
cdr3_aa: CAISDPPLAGGLDTQYF
d_call: TRBD2
clone_size: -
j_call: TRBJ2-3
v_call: TRBV10-3

cdr3_nt: TGTGCCAGCAGCTTGCCAGGGGGCTCTGGAAACACCATATATTTT
cdr3_aa: CASSLPGGSGNTIYF
d_call: TRBD1
clone_size: -
j_call: TRBJ1-3
v_call: TRBV7-9

cdr3_nt: TGTGCCAGAAGCCCCCAGGGTAGCGGGGGGTTAGATACGCAGTATTTT
cdr3_aa: CARSPQGSGGLDTQYF
d_call: TRBD2
clone_size: -
j_call: TRBJ2-3
v_call: TRBV5-3

cdr3_nt: TGTGCCAGCAGCCTGTCTCCGGGACTAGCGGGAGACAATGAGCAGTTCTTC
cdr3_aa: CASSLSPGLAGDNEQFF
d_call: TRBD2
clone_size: -
j_call: TRBJ2-1
v_call: TRBV5-4

cdr3_nt: TGTGCCACTACCGGGATTTACTACGAGCAGTACTTC
cdr3_aa: CATTGIYYEQYF
d_call: -
clone_size: -
j_call: TRBJ2-7
v_call: TRBV2

cdr3_nt: TGCGCCAGCAGCCAAGGGGGCGATTACAATGAGCAGTTCTTC
cdr3_aa: CASSQGGDYNEQFF
d_call: -
clone_size: -
j_call: TRBJ2-1
v_call: TRBV4-3

cdr3_nt: TGTGCCAGTAGTATTCGGGACAGCGGTCAGCCCCAGCATTTT
cdr3_aa: CASSIRDSGQPQHF
d_call: TRBD1
clone_size: -
j_call: TRBJ1-5
v_call: TRBV19

cdr3_nt: TGCGCCAGCAGCCAAGCAGGACGGGAGGGCCCCGACGAGCAGTACTTC
cdr3_aa: CASSQAGREGPDEQYF
d_call: TRBD2
clone_size: -
j_call: TRBJ2-7
v_call: TRBV4-3

cdr3_nt: TGCGCCAGCAGCCAAGAAGCTAGCGGGCCATCCTACAATGAGCAGTTCTTC
cdr3_aa: CASSQEASGPSYNEQFF
d_call: TRBD2
clone_size: -
j_call: TRBJ2-1
v_call: TRBV4-1

cdr3_nt: TGTGCCAGCAAGGTTGGAGGGGGCCCTGAAGCTTTCTTT
cdr3_aa: CASKVGGGPEAFF
d_call: TRBD1
clone_size: -
j_call: TRBJ1-1
v_call: TRBV27

cdr3_nt: TGTGCCAGCAGTTTCCTAGCGGGAGTGGAAGAGACCCAGTACTTC
cdr3_aa: CASSFLAGVEETQYF
d_call: TRBD2
clone_size: -
j_call: TRBJ2-5
v_call: TRBV27

cdr3_nt: TGTGCCAGCAGTTTAACCCCGTCGGCTAGCGGGAGGGCCTACGAGCAGTACTTC
cdr3_aa: CASSLTPSASGRAYEQYF
d_call: TRBD2
clone_size: -
j_call: TRBJ2-7
v_call: TRBV27

cdr3_nt: TGTGCCAGCAGCCCCAGGACAGGGTCAGGGATAACCTACGAGCAGTACTTC
cdr3_aa: CASSPRTGSGITYEQYF
d_call: TRBD1
clone_size: -
j_call: TRBJ2-7
v_call: TRBV7-9

cdr3_nt: TGTGCCAGCAGTTACTCGAGAGGGGGCGCGGACGGCTACACCTTC
cdr3_aa: CASSYSRGGADGYTF
d_call: TRBD1
clone_size: few
j_call: TRBJ1-2
v_call: TRBV6-6

cdr3_nt: TGCGCCAGCAGCCAAGATCCCCGGGACAGGGGGGCCTCCGAGGAGACCCAGTACTTC
cdr3_aa: CASSQDPRDRGASEETQYF
d_call: TRBD1
clone_size: -
j_call: TRBJ2-5
v_call: TRBV4-1

cdr3_nt: TGTGCCAGCAGCCTCCCGCGGGGGGAGGGGAGGACCGGGGAGCTGTTTTTT
cdr3_aa: CASSLPRGEGRTGELFF
d_call: TRBD2
clone_size: -
j_call: TRBJ2-2
v_call: TRBV11-2

cdr3_nt: TGCGCCAGCAGCCAAGTCAGTAGAAACACCATATATTTT
cdr3_aa: CASSQVSRNTIYF
d_call: -
clone_size: -
j_call: TRBJ1-3
v_call: TRBV4-1

cdr3_nt: TGCAGCGTGCTCCCGGCTAGCGCAATATTACACTCCTACAATGAGCAGTTCTTC
cdr3_aa: CSVLPASAILHSYNEQFF
d_call: -
clone_size: -
j_call: TRBJ2-1
v_call: TRBV29-1

cdr3_nt: TGTGCCAGCAGTTTGGGGGAGGCCTACGAGCAGTACTTC
cdr3_aa: CASSLGEAYEQYF
d_call: -
clone_size: -
j_call: TRBJ2-7
v_call: TRBV28

cdr3_nt: TGTGCCAGCAGTGGCAGTATGACCCAGTACTTC
cdr3_aa: CASSGSMTQYF
d_call: -
clone_size: -
j_call: TRBJ2-5
v_call: TRBV2

cdr3_nt: TGTGCCAGCAGTGCGCCGGGACAGGGGGCCCGCACTGGAAACACCATATATTTT
cdr3_aa: CASSAPGQGARTGNTIYF
d_call: TRBD1
clone_size: -
j_call: TRBJ1-3
v_call: TRBV6-8

cdr3_nt: TGTGCCATCAGTGGGACAGGGGCGAATGAAAAACTGTTTTTT
cdr3_aa: CAISGTGANEKLFF
d_call: TRBD1
clone_size: -
j_call: TRBJ1-4
v_call: TRBV10-3

cdr3_nt: TGTGCCAGCTCACCGACGATTAGGGGTTCTGAAGCTTTCTTT
cdr3_aa: CASSPTIRGSEAFF
d_call: -
clone_size: -
j_call: TRBJ1-1
v_call: TRBV18

cdr3_nt: TGCGCCAGCAGCCAGGGGTTACTAGCGAGATCCCCCGAGCAGTACTTC
cdr3_aa: CASSQGLLARSPEQYF
d_call: TRBD2
clone_size: -
j_call: TRBJ2-7
v_call: TRBV4-3

cdr3_nt: TGCAGCGTTGGGGGGATAAGGGGGCAGGGGATCACAGATACGCAGTATTTT
cdr3_aa: CSVGGIRGQGITDTQYF
d_call: TRBD1
clone_size: few
j_call: TRBJ2-3
v_call: TRBV29-1

cdr3_nt: TGTGCCAGCAGCGGAGCCGTATCGGGACTAGCGGGTGAGCAGTTCTTC
cdr3_aa: CASSGAVSGLAGEQFF
d_call: TRBD2
clone_size: -
j_call: TRBJ2-1
v_call: TRBV9

cdr3_nt: TGTGCCAGCAGCATAATCAGTCGATCGAACACTGAAGCTTTCTTT
cdr3_aa: CASSIISRSNTEAFF
d_call: -
clone_size: -
j_call: TRBJ1-1
v_call: TRBV7-9

cdr3_nt: TGCAGCGTTCAGGACAGGGTTCGCGGGGAGCTGTTTTTT
cdr3_aa: CSVQDRVRGELFF
d_call: TRBD1
clone_size: -
j_call: TRBJ2-2
v_call: TRBV29-1

cdr3_nt: TGTGCCAGCTCACAGGAGGGGGCATGGCAGCCCCAGCATTTT
cdr3_aa: CASSQEGAWQPQHF
d_call: TRBD1
clone_size: -
j_call: TRBJ1-5
v_call: TRBV18

cdr3_nt: TGTGCCAGCAGACTATCGGCCGTAACAGATACGCAGTATTTT
cdr3_aa: CASRLSAVTDTQYF
d_call: -
clone_size: -
j_call: TRBJ2-3
v_call: TRBV28